This T cell receptor beta chain derives from a study of shared clonotypes between healthy human individuals. Study in general: The cohort had a couple of women and a few men, ages 18 to 49.

The germline V and J ends were trimmed by 6 bases and 0 bases, with 9 bases remaining between them. This CDR3 is built from 13 residues. Germline V gene sequence: CDR1 SQVTM, CDR2 ANQGSEA. All donors were healthy HIV-negative adults lacking recent acute infections or vaccinations. Tens of thousands of T cell genomes (approximately 0.2 ug DNA) went into each sorted-subset replicate. How the authors handled the data: ImmunoSEQ only sent back junction sequences with no quality scores, so filtering was done differently. Libraries were prepared by immunoSEQ multiplex PCR; TCRdb keeps only in-frame clonotypes and omits some of them. The V and J calls and clone size come from that table; D and trimming were worked out from the DNA. The sample shows some 1 million clones, more than 60% of them seen only once. This clone was counted only a few times.

Sequencing was done on a sample of memory CD4+ T cells sorted from blood. Regarding subset: CD45RA-negative fraction. The clonotype was recovered from a man aged 18 to 29 in good health. V and J are TRBV29-1 and TRBJ1-5; unclear D gene. CDR3 nucleotide sequence: TGCAGCGTCGCCGACCGTAGCAATCAGCCCCAGCATTTT. Its protein product is CSVADRSNQPQHF.